These 3 T cell receptor beta chains share one sample of origin, sequenced in a study of T cells and Merkel cell carcinoma outcomes. Libraries were prepared by immunoSEQ multiplex PCR; TCRdb keeps only in-frame clonotypes and omits some of them. The sample lists roughly 3,000 clones; over 75% were seen once. The sequencing sample was made of tumor tissue from Merkel cell carcinoma. All receptors derive from a human donor with Merkel cell carcinoma.

This chain links TRBV4-3 with TRBJ1-5; no firm D call. Germline CDR1 is LGHNA and CDR2 is YSLEER. V lost 0 bases, J lost 6 bases, and 9 bases lay in between. The CDR3 runs 14 residues. The CDR3 nucleotides read TGCGCCAGCAGCCAAGATGCAGTTACTCAGCCCCAGCATTTT. Translated, it gives CASSQDAVTQPQHF.

This rearrangement joins TRBV6-1 to TRBJ1-1, with TRBD1 matching 7 bases. Trimming at V came to 5 bases and at J to 2 bases, leaving 8 bases not matched to a gene. This CDR3 has 15 amino acids. In germline, CDR1 is MNHNS, CDR2 SASEGT. CDR3 DNA sequence: TGTGCCAGCAGTTTGGCCGGGACAGCCAACACTGAAGCTTTCTTT. Its translation is CASSLAGTANTEAFF.

The chain combines TRBV7-8 with TRBJ2-7, with TRBD1 identical over 7 bases. V gave up 7 bases and J gave up 6 bases; unmatched junction bases: 9. This CDR3 is 13 amino acids long. CDR1 and CDR2 (germline): SGHVS, FQNEAQ. Here the CDR3 reads CASNRQGGGEQYF. CDR3 sequence (DNA): TGTGCCAGCAACCGACAGGGCGGAGGCGAGCAGTACTTC.